The 21 T cell receptor beta chains presented below share a single source sample, sequenced in a study of blood T cells in healthy people across ages. The second PCR ran roughly 6 to 11 cycles with a sample-barcoded 5' primer and J-beta primers. TCRdb re-analysed the 5' RACE reads in MiXCR, keeping a single row per CDR3 protein. Seen here are 590,000 or so distinct CDR3 sequences, under 30% observed once, and the top ten hold about 15%. The specimen was blood. The receptor source for this set is a woman older than 75 in good health.

CDR3 sequence (DNA): TGTGCCAGCAGTTTACCCGGGGGGGCCTCCGGGGAGCTGTTTTTT. Residues: CASSLPGGASGELFF. V is TRBV27 and J is TRBJ2-2, with 8 bases identical to TRBD2. J gave up 6 bases and V 2 bases, and 5 bases lay outside the gene matches. Looked up from germline, CDR1 is MNHEY and CDR2 is SMNVEV (reference sequence). This CDR3 is 15 amino acids long.

This chain uses TRBV20-1 with TRBJ2-5; TRBD2 matches 11 bases. The CDR3 has 14 residues. CDR1 DFQATT and CDR2 SNEGSKA come from the germline V gene (reference sequence). V lost 6 bases and J lost 5; bases outside the gene matches: 8. The CDR3 protein is CSASTGLAAETQYF. CDR3 in DNA: TGCAGTGCCTCTACGGGACTAGCGGCGGAGACCCAGTACTTC.

A few counts support this clonotype. This may stem from a read error, because a much larger clone lies one nucleotide away. V is TRBV5-1 and J is TRBJ2-7, with 8 positions matching TRBD2. CDR3 length: 14 residues. Germline loops: CDR1 SGHRS, CDR2 YFSETQ. V dropped 4 bases and J dropped 5; count of bases not matched to a gene: 8. DNA of the CDR3: TGCGCCAGCAGCAGGGCGGGGGGCTGGGACGAGCAGTACTTC. Its translation: CASSRAGGWDEQYF.

Comments on this clonotype: With a much larger clone just one base away, this may be a read error. The chain joins TRBV15 to TRBJ2-1; D perhaps matches TRBD1 (6 bases). The germline V gene encodes CDR1 LNHNV and CDR2 YYDKDF (reference sequence). The CDR3 covers 14 residues. The CDR3: CATSGETGYNELFF. CDR3 nucleotides: TGTGCCACCAGCGGTGAAACAGGGTACAATGAGCTGTTCTTC.

This clonotype was seen many times. This CDR3 reads CASSWRNEQFF. The CDR3 region has the DNA TGTGCCAGCAGCTGGAGAAATGAGCAGTTCTTC. This rearrangement joins TRBV7-2 to TRBJ2-1; D remains ambiguous. Germline assignment: CDR1 SGHTA and CDR2 FQGNSA. This CDR3 has 11 residues. Trimming cost V 4 bases and J 7 bases, with 5 bases left between them.

The chain carries TRBV2 and TRBJ1-2, with 10 bases matching TRBD1. The CDR3 loop spans 15 amino acids. V shed 5 bases and J 2 bases; nucleotides not matched to a gene: 5. Per the germline V gene, CDR1 is SNHLY and CDR2 is FYNNEI. In DNA form, the CDR3 reads TGTGCCAGCAGTACGGACAGGGGGTCGAACTATGGCTACACCTTC. This gives the protein CASSTDRGSNYGYTF. The full variable domain, in which reference TRBV2 and TRBJ1-2 provide the parts outside the CDR3, is EPEVTQTPSHQVTQMGQEVILRCVPISNHLYFYWYRQILGQKVEFLVSFYNNEISEKSEIFDDQFSVERPDGSNFTLKIRSTKLEDSAMYFCASSTDRGSNYGYTFGSGTRLTVV.

The chain carries TRBV6-1 and TRBJ1-5; D remains unclear. The germline V and J ends were trimmed by 1 base and 4 bases, with 5 bases remaining between them. This CDR3 has 13 residues. Germline-derived CDR1 and CDR2 are MNHNS and SASEGT. CDR3 coding DNA: TGTGCCAGCAGTGAAGAAGGAAATCAGCCCCAGCATTTT. Encoded protein: CASSEEGNQPQHF.

The chain combines TRBV7-3 with TRBJ2-2; perhaps D is TRBD1 or TRBD2 (5 bases each). CDR1 is SGHTA and CDR2 is FQGTGA in the germline V gene. With 5 bases removed from V and 2 bases from J, the gap between germline ends came to 15 bases. The CDR3 runs 16 residues. The CDR3: CASSRGVKLNTGELFF. CDR3 in DNA: TGTGCCAGCAGCCGAGGGGTGAAGTTAAACACCGGGGAGCTGTTTTTT.

The J gene is TRBJ1-2, the V gene TRBV15; D gene ambiguous. The V gene lost 0 bases and the J gene lost 7 bases, with 9 bases spanning the gap. The CDR3 contains 13 residues. Germline CDR1 reads LNHNV; CDR2 reads YYDKDF (reference sequence). The CDR3 nucleotides are TGTGCCACCAGCAGAGACAACCCCGGTGGCTACACCTTC. Its protein product is CATSRDNPGGYTF.

This clonotype was seen many times. The chain has TRBV20-1 and TRBJ2-3; 8 nucleotides line up with TRBD1. The CDR3 totals 15 residues. Trimming cost V 2 bases and J 2 bases; bases outside gene matches: 6. Germline CDR1 reads DFQATT; CDR2 reads SNEGSKA (reference sequence). CDR3 loop: CSARLADRATDTQYF. The CDR3 DNA reads as TGCAGTGCTAGACTCGCGGACAGGGCCACAGATACGCAGTATTTT.

This clonotype was picked up many times. The chain uses TRBV5-1 and TRBJ2-2; 10 positions match TRBD2. V trimming: 5 bases; J trimming: 7 bases; junction bases outside the gene matches: 5. The CDR3 spans 14 residues. Germline CDR1 SGHRS, CDR2 YFSETQ. The CDR3 loop reads CASRLAGQNGELFF. The CDR3 region has the DNA TGCGCCAGCAGACTAGCGGGGCAGAACGGGGAGCTGTTTTTT. Variable domain in full (rest from reference TRBV5-1 and TRBJ2-2): KAGVTQTPRYLIKTRGQQVTLSCSPISGHRSVSWYQQTPGQGLQFLFEYFSETQRNKGNFPGRFSGRQFSNSRSEMNVSTLELGDSALYLCASRLAGQNGELFFGEGSRLTVL.

This clonotype was picked up many times. The gene calls are TRBV3-1 and TRBJ2-6; D tentatively fits TRBD1 or TRBD2 (5 bases each). CDR1 is LGHDT and CDR2 is YNNKEL in the germline V gene (reference sequence). The CDR3 sequence is 17 residues long. The V end lost 2 bases, the J end lost 0 bases, and 11 bases lay between the germline ends. This CDR3 is CASSQWDGSSGANVLTF. The CDR3 coding sequence is TGTGCCAGCAGCCAATGGGACGGCAGCTCTGGGGCCAACGTCCTGACTTTC.

This clonotype was counted ten times or more. This sequence joins TRBV3-1 and TRBJ1-1, with D perhaps TRBD1 (5 bases). This CDR3 comprises 15 residues. With 5 bases removed from V and 6 bases from J, the gap between germline ends came to 19 bases. In germline, CDR1 is LGHDT, CDR2 YNNKEL (reference sequence). The CDR3 is CASSKTLGVFAEAFF. The CDR3 DNA sequence: TGTGCCAGCAGCAAGACGTTAGGGGTTTTCGCTGAAGCTTTCTTT.

The chain links TRBV7-9 to TRBJ2-7; no reliable D call. The CDR3 is 14 residues long. Germline loops: CDR1 SEHNR, CDR2 FQNEAQ (reference sequence). With 4 bases removed from V and 0 bases from J, the gap between germline ends came to 10 bases. The CDR3 nucleotides are TGTGCCAGCAGCTCAGAAACGAGCTCCTACGAGCAGTACTTC. It specifies CASSSETSSYEQYF. Based on the CDR3 plus reference TRBV7-9 and TRBJ2-7, the full variable domain is DTGVSQNPRHKITKRGQNVTFRCDPISEHNRLYWYRQTLGQGPEFLTYFQNEAQLEKSRLLSDRFSAERPKGSFSTLEIQRTEQGDSAMYLCASSSETSSYEQYFGPGTRLTVT.

At least ten counts were recorded for this clonotype. The chain recombines TRBV20-1 with TRBJ1-2; D perhaps matches TRBD1 (6 bases). V gave up 6 bases and J gave up 6 bases, with 23 bases separating them. The CDR3 contains 15 residues. Germline loops: CDR1 DFQATT, CDR2 SNEGSKA (reference sequence). The DNA for the CDR3 is TGCAGTGCAACGAGGGGGTCAGGATTAGTTGATGGCTACACCTTC. Translated: CSATRGSGLVDGYTF.

In its sample, this clonotype was seen many times. The rearrangement uses TRBV3-1 and TRBJ1-2; D is perhaps TRBD1 (5 bases). V was pared by 1 base and J by 6 bases, with 15 bases between. The CDR3 spans 15 residues. Per germline, CDR1 LGHDT and CDR2 YNNKEL (reference sequence). The CDR3 nucleotides read TGTGCCAGCAGCCAAGGGCAGGGAGGTGCGGATGGCTACACCTTC. This sequence encodes CASSQGQGGADGYTF.

The chain employs TRBV6-5 and TRBJ2-1, with TRBD2 matching over 14 bases. This CDR3 spans 18 amino acids. The germline V gene has CDR1 MNHEY and CDR2 SVGAGI. V dropped 2 bases and J dropped 2; count of bases not matched to a gene: 5. The CDR3 here is CASSYGTSGRIAYNEQFF. CDR3 coding DNA: TGTGCCAGCAGTTACGGGACTAGCGGGAGAATCGCCTACAATGAGCAGTTCTTC.

V and J are TRBV7-2 and TRBJ2-3; the match to TRBD2 covers 8 bases. The V segment lost 4 bases and the J segment 8 bases; nucleotides outside the gene matches: 5. Germline CDR1 SGHTA, CDR2 FQGNSA. The CDR3 has 13 residues. Written as DNA, the CDR3 is TGTGCCAGCAGCTCCGTTAGCGGGGCTACGCAGTATTTT. Residues: CASSSVSGATQYF.

This chain connects TRBV27 to TRBJ2-5, with D perhaps matching TRBD2 (6 bases). The germline V gene encodes CDR1 MNHEY and CDR2 SMNVEV (reference sequence). The V end was cut by 1 base, the J end by 11 bases, with 20 bases between. This CDR3 region has 15 residues. The CDR3 loop reads CASSLLTTRHNEQYF. In nucleotides, the CDR3 is TGTGCCAGCAGTTTATTAACGACTAGGCACAATGAGCAGTACTTC.

Worth noting for this clonotype: This may be a read error: a much more frequent sequence differs by one nucleotide. This rearrangement joins TRBV20-1 to TRBJ2-1, with 8 bases aligning to TRBD2. The DNA matches TRBJ2-7 better at its end, which makes the J call doubtful. The length of the CDR3 is 14 residues. Germline assignment: CDR1 DFQATT and CDR2 SNEGSKA (reference sequence). This CDR3 reads CSAESGGAYNEQYF. The CDR3 nucleotides read TGCAGTGCAGAGAGCGGGGGTGCCTACAATGAGCAGTACTTC.

This clonotype was observed many times. The rearrangement uses TRBV5-4 and TRBJ2-1, with 8 bases lining up with TRBD2. The CDR3 length is 17 residues. The germline V gene encodes CDR1 SGHNT and CDR2 YYREEE (reference sequence). Trimming took 3 bases from V and 0 from J; bases not matched to a gene: 8. CDR3 sequence (DNA): TGTGCCAGCAGCTCCTACCCGGCGGGGGGCTCCTACAATGAGCAGTTCTTC. It encodes CASSSYPAGGSYNEQFF.